The rows below give T cell receptor beta chains drawn from one sample of a study of cytomegalovirus exposure and HLA in healthy donors. Sequenced by immunoSEQ multiplex PCR; TCRdb stores in-frame clones only, minus some. The sample consists of about 160,000 clones, approximately 70% of them appearing once. Source material: PBMCs. The origin of the receptors is a man aged 35-49 years in good health and CMV-seropositive. The CDR3 runs from the conserved cysteine through the conserved F or W. A D gene is named only where the DNA matches it firmly. Not every row has a clone size; where given, it reads once, few, many or a size class.

abundance,j_gene,v_gene,d_gene,CDR3nt,CDR3aa
-,TRBJ2-7,TRBV6-5,TRBD2,TGTGCCAGCAGTCGACTAGCGGGGGGCGGGTACGAGCAGTACTTC,CASSRLAGGGYEQYF
-,TRBJ1-3,TRBV6-1,-,TGTGCCAGCAGACAGGGATCAGGAAACACCATATATTTT,CASRQGSGNTIYF
few,TRBJ1-1,TRBV7-6,TRBD1,TGTGCCAGCAGCCCGCGACAGGGGGGGAACACTGAAGCTTTCTTT,CASSPRQGGNTEAFF
-,TRBJ1-5,TRBV13,-,TGTGCCAGCAGTTACTTGATGGCGGGGAGCAATCAGCCCCAGCATTTT,CASSYLMAGSNQPQHF
few,TRBJ2-7,TRBV11-2,-,TGTGCCAGCAGCCGAGGGGAATTAGGGGGGGCCGCTAGGTACGAGCAGTACTTC,CASSRGELGGAARYEQYF
-,TRBJ1-2,TRBV2,-,TGTGCCAGCAGTGACGGCAGAGGATATGGCTACACCTTC,CASSDGRGYGYTF
-,TRBJ2-3,TRBV11-2,TRBD2,TGTGCCAGCAGCTTCACTAGCGGGAGGATAAGCACAGATACGCAGTATTTT,CASSFTSGRISTDTQYF
few,TRBJ2-3,TRBV6-7,TRBD2,TGTGCCAGCAGTTCCGGACTAGCGGGGGGGCCGGCCGCACACACAGATACGCAGTATTTT,CASSSGLAGGPAAHTDTQYF
once,TRBJ1-1,TRBV27,TRBD1,TGTGCCAGTAGGACAGGTCACACTGAAGCTTTCTTT,CASRTGHTEAFF
-,TRBJ2-6,TRBV10-3,TRBD1,TGTGCCATCATGGGACAGGGGGCGACCGGGGCCAACGTCCTGACTTTC,CAIMGQGATGANVLTF
-,TRBJ2-2,TRBV18,-,TGTGCCAGCTACATAGACAGGACCGGGGAGCTGTTTTTT,CASYIDRTGELFF
-,TRBJ1-3,TRBV2,-,TGTGCCAGCAACCCAGGGTCCGGAAACACCATATATTTT,CASNPGSGNTIYF
-,TRBJ1-2,TRBV29-1,-,TGCAGCGTTGAAGTCAAATCCCTGACAGAACCTAACTATGGCTACACCTTC,CSVEVKSLTEPNYGYTF
few,TRBJ2-7,TRBV27,-,TGTGCCAGCCAGGCGGGGGCCCACGAGCAGTACTTC,CASQAGAHEQYF
once,TRBJ2-7,TRBV6-1,TRBD1,TGTGCCAGCACATGGGACAGGAGGACCTACGAGCAGTACTTC,CASTWDRRTYEQYF
-,TRBJ2-7,TRBV25-1,TRBD1,TGTGCCAGCAGTGTGTACAGGGGCAGTGAGCAGTACTTC,CASSVYRGSEQYF
-,TRBJ2-1,TRBV11-1,-,TGTGCCAGCAGCTTAGTGGGTTCGGGGGAGCAGTTCTTC,CASSLVGSGEQFF
-,TRBJ2-3,TRBV18,TRBD1,TGTGCCAGCTCACCTCTGGACAGGGACCCCATGGATACGCAGTATTTT,CASSPLDRDPMDTQYF
-,TRBJ2-3,TRBV15,TRBD2,TGTGCCACCAGCAGAGTGGGCGGGGGGGGCACAGATACGCAGTATTTT,CATSRVGGGGTDTQYF
-,TRBJ2-7,TRBV5-6,TRBD1,TGTGCCAGCAGCCAAACCCGACAGGGGGGTCGGTACTTC,CASSQTRQGGRYF
-,TRBJ2-7,TRBV9,-,TGTGCCAGCAGCGTAGATGCAGGGCTGCCGGGCGAGCAGTACTTC,CASSVDAGLPGEQYF
-,TRBJ1-1,TRBV4-2,-,TGTGCCAGCAGCCAAGATGATCGGGGTGCTGTTGCAGCTTTCTTT,CASSQDDRGAVAAFF
once,TRBJ2-3,TRBV7-8,-,TGTGCCAGCAGCCCCCCTCGACACACAGATACGCAGTATTTT,CASSPPRHTDTQYF
-,TRBJ2-1,TRBV7-7,TRBD2,TGTGCTAGCAGCCCAGGACTAGCGGGACAGTACAATGAGCAGTTCTTC,CASSPGLAGQYNEQFF
-,TRBJ1-1,TRBV7-2,-,TGTGCCAGCAGCTTAGTGGCAGCTGAAGCTTTCTTT,CASSLVAAEAFF
-,TRBJ2-5,TRBV7-2,TRBD2,TGTGCCAGCAGCCTTCCGGGACTAGTTGGAGAGACCCAGTACTTC,CASSLPGLVGETQYF
-,TRBJ1-2,TRBV6-1,-,TGTGCCAGCAGTACTGGGCAGGCCTATGGCTACACCTTC,CASSTGQAYGYTF
-,TRBJ1-6,TRBV10-2,-,TGCGCCAGCAGTAACCGGCGGGGGGCGGTTAGCTCCTATAATTCACCCCTCCACTTT,CASSNRRGAVSSYNSPLHF
-,TRBJ2-5,TRBV15,TRBD1,TGTGCCACCAGCAAGGGACAGGGCGAGACCCAGTACTTC,CATSKGQGETQYF
-,TRBJ2-1,TRBV27,TRBD1,TGTGCCAGCAGTCTATCCGGGACAGGGGGTCTCTACAATGAGCAGTTCTTC,CASSLSGTGGLYNEQFF
-,TRBJ2-3,TRBV5-1,-,TGCGCCAGCAGTGGGTCGGCAGGGTACACAGATACGCAGTATTTT,CASSGSAGYTDTQYF
-,TRBJ2-3,TRBV25-1,TRBD2,TGTGCCAGCAGTACCCGGACTAGCGGGGGGTTTTGGTCCACGCAGTATTTT,CASSTRTSGGFWSTQYF
-,TRBJ1-2,TRBV9,-,TGTGCCAGCAGCGTAGACGAGGCTCGGGGAACCCCCTATGGCTACACCTTC,CASSVDEARGTPYGYTF
-,TRBJ2-7,TRBV11-2,-,TGTGCCAGCAGCTTGGGCAGCGGGCCAGCGAAGACCTACGAGCAGTACTTC,CASSLGSGPAKTYEQYF
-,TRBJ1-5,TRBV2,-,TGTGCCAGCAGGGAGTCGGGGGGCGGCAATCAGCCCCAGCATTTT,CASRESGGGNQPQHF
-,TRBJ2-4,TRBV5-1,TRBD1,TGCGCCAGCAGCTCGGACAGGGGAAACATTCAGTACTTC,CASSSDRGNIQYF
-,TRBJ2-3,TRBV11-2,TRBD2,TGTGCCAGCAGCTTAGATCTGGCGGGAGTCACAGATACGCAGTATTTT,CASSLDLAGVTDTQYF
-,TRBJ2-1,TRBV6-5,TRBD1,TGTGCCAGCACCAAGGGGACAGGGGGAGACAATGAGCAGTTCTTC,CASTKGTGGDNEQFF
-,TRBJ1-5,TRBV27,-,TGTGCCAGCAGTTTAGAGGGGGTCGGTCAGCCCCAGCATTTT,CASSLEGVGQPQHF
-,TRBJ1-2,TRBV11-2,-,TGTGCCAGCAGCTATCCCGGGGGGTCGGGTTATGGCTACACCTTC,CASSYPGGSGYGYTF
-,TRBJ2-5,TRBV5-1,-,TGCGCCAGCAGGCGAGTAGAGGAGACCCAGTACTTC,CASRRVEETQYF
few,TRBJ2-7,TRBV4-1,TRBD1,TGCGCCAGCAGCCAGGAAAGACAGGGGGCAACCTACGAGCAGTACTTC,CASSQERQGATYEQYF
-,TRBJ2-5,TRBV5-1,TRBD2,TGCGCCAGCAGCCTGGCAGCGGGGGTGGAGACCCAGTACTTC,CASSLAAGVETQYF
-,TRBJ1-5,TRBV30,-,TGTGCCTGGAGTATCGGTCAGGGCCCCGTCAATAATCAGCCCCAGCATTTT,CAWSIGQGPVNNQPQHF
-,TRBJ2-7,TRBV6-6,TRBD2,TGTGCCTCGACTAGCGGGGGGAAACTTGCCGAGCAGTACTTC,CASTSGGKLAEQYF
-,TRBJ1-2,TRBV21-1,-,TGTGCCAGCAGCAAAGAAAACTCGGGGGGCCGGACGTTTTATGGCTACACCTTC,CASSKENSGGRTFYGYTF
-,TRBJ1-1,TRBV6-4,-,TGTGCCAGCAGTAGTAACCGGGGCACTGAAGCTTTCTTT,CASSSNRGTEAFF
-,TRBJ2-7,TRBV6-6,-,TGTGCCAGCAGTTACTCGAACAGTCCCGAGCAGTACTTC,CASSYSNSPEQYF
-,TRBJ1-3,TRBV6-1,-,TGTGCCAGCAGTGTAAGCTCGACACTAGCTACCCTCTCTGGAAACACCATATATTTT,CASSVSSTLATLSGNTIYF
once,TRBJ2-1,TRBV9,TRBD1,TGTGCCAGCAGAGAATATGACAGGGTCTTCAACAATGAGCAGTTCTTC,CASREYDRVFNNEQFF
-,TRBJ2-2,TRBV5-1,TRBD1,TGCGCCAGCAGCGCGACAGGGCTGGACACCGGGGAGCTGTTTTTT,CASSATGLDTGELFF
-,TRBJ2-1,TRBV6-1,TRBD1,TGTGCCAGCCGTGCCGTGAGGGGGCTTCCTTACAATGAGCAGTTCTTC,CASRAVRGLPYNEQFF
-,TRBJ2-7,TRBV6-1,-,TGTGCCAGCGCCCGGACAGTAACCTACGAGCAGTACTTC,CASARTVTYEQYF
-,TRBJ2-7,TRBV30,-,TGTGCCTGGAGTCAGGGGCCCTACGAGCAGTACTTC,CAWSQGPYEQYF
once,TRBJ2-7,TRBV5-8,TRBD2,TGTGCCAGCAAACTAGCGGGAGGCTCCTACGAGCAGTACTTC,CASKLAGGSYEQYF
-,TRBJ1-2,TRBV5-1,TRBD1,TGCGCCAGCAGCGTTCAGGACAGGGGCGCCGGTGGCTACACCTTC,CASSVQDRGAGGYTF
-,TRBJ2-3,TRBV7-2,-,TGTGCCAGCAGCCCACGGGGGGCGGGAGATACGCAGTATTTT,CASSPRGAGDTQYF
few,TRBJ1-1,TRBV5-4,-,TGTGCCAGCAGCTCGGTGGGGGGGTCGATGAACACTGAAGCTTTCTTT,CASSSVGGSMNTEAFF
-,TRBJ2-7,TRBV7-9,TRBD1,TGTGCCAGCAGCTCCCGTCTATGGGACAGGTTGGACTTC,CASSSRLWDRLDF
-,TRBJ1-2,TRBV4-3,-,TGCGCCAGCAGCCAAGATCAAGACAGTGGCTATGGCTACACCTTC,CASSQDQDSGYGYTF